This T cell receptor beta chain emerged from a study of human T cells and chemical hapten exposure. Study results and limitations: Large CDR3 similarity clusters arose significantly more often from expanded TCRs than from controls.

Time point indicated: patch test 2, 6 weeks after DPC sensitization. The treatment is: therapeutic diphenylcyclopropenone sensitization with weekly scalp DPC. In TCRdb, the RACE reads were re-called with MiXCR into one record per CDR3 protein. This table holds roughly 150,000 distinct CDR3 sequences, 10% to 15% found once. This clonotype was counted a few times. Its target is unknown. This CDR3 region has 12 residues. V shed 2 bases and J shed 4 bases, with 8 bases lying between them. Germline CDR1 SQVTM, CDR2 ANQGSEA. The receptor was derived from a woman in her 50s with alopecia areata. Some clones in this sample may be carry-over from other donors' samples. The sequenced sample was whole blood, obtained in connection with sensitization to the hapten diphenylcyclopropenone (DPC). The chain is built from TRBV29-1 and TRBJ2-5; a weak D match, TRBD2 (5 bases). This CDR3 reads CSVELAGETQYF. For the CDR3, the DNA is TGCAGCGTTGAACTAGCCGGAGAGACCCAGTACTTC.